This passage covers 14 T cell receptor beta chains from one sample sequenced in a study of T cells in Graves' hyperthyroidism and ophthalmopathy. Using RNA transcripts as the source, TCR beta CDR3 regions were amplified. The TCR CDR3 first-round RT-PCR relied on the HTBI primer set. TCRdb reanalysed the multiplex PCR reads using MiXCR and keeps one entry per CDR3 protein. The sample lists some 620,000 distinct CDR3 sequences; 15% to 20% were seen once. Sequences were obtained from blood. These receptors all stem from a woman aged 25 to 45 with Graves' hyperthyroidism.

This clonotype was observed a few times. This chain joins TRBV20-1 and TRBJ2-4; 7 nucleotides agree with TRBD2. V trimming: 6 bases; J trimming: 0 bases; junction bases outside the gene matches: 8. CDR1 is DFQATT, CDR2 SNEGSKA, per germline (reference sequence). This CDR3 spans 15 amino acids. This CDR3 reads CSARLADLAKNIQYF. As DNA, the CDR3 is TGCAGTGCAAGACTAGCCGACCTAGCCAAAAACATTCAGTACTTC.

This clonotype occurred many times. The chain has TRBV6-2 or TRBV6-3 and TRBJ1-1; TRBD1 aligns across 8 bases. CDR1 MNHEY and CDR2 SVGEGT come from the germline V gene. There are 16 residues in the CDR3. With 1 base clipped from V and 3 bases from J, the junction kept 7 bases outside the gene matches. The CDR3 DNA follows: TGTGCCAGCAGTTACTGGAGGACAGGGAAGGACACTGAAGCTTTCTTT. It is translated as CASSYWRTGKDTEAFF.

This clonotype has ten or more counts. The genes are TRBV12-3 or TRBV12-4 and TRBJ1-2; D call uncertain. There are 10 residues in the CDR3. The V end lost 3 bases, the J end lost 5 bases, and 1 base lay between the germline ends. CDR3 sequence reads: CASSFYGYTF. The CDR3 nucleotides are TGTGCCAGCAGTTTTTATGGCTACACCTTC.

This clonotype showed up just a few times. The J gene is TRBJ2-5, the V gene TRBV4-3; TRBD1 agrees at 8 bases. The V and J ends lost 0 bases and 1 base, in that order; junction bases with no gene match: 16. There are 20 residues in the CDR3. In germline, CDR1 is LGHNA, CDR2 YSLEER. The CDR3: CASSQDFLRRGTGPQETQYF. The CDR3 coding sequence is TGCGCCAGCAGCCAAGATTTCCTTCGAAGGGGGACAGGTCCCCAAGAGACCCAGTACTTC.

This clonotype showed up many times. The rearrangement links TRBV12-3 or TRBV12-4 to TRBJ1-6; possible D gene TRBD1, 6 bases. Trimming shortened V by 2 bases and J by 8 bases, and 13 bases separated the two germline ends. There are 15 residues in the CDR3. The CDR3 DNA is TGTGCCAGCAGTTTAAGGGGGGCGGGGGATTCACCCCTCCACTTT. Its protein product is CASSLRGAGDSPLHF.

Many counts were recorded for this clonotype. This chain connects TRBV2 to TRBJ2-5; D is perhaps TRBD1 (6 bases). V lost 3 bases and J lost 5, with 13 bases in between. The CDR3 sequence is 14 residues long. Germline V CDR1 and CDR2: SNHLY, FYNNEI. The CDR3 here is CASSEIGQGETQYF. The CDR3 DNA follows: TGTGCCAGCAGTGAGATCGGGCAGGGGGAGACCCAGTACTTC.

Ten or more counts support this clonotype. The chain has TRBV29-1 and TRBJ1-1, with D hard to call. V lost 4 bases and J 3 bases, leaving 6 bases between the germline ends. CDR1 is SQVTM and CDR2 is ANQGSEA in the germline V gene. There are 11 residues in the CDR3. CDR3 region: CSVGDYTEAFF. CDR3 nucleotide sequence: TGCAGCGTTGGTGACTACACTGAAGCTTTCTTT.

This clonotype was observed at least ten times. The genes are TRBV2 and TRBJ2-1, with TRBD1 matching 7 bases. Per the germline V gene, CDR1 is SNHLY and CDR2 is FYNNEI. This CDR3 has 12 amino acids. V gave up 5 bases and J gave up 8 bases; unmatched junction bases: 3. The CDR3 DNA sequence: TGTGCCAGCAGTCGACAGGGTGATGAGCAGTTCTTC. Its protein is CASSRQGDEQFF. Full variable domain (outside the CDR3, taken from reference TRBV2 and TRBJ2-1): EPEVTQTPSHQVTQMGQEVILRCVPISNHLYFYWYRQILGQKVEFLVSFYNNEISEKSEIFDDQFSVERPDGSNFTLKIRSTKLEDSAMYFCASSRQGDEQFFGPGTRLTVL.

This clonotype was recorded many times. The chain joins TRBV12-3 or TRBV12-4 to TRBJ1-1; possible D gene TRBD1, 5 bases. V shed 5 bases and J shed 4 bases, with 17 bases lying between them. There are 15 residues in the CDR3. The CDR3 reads CASSPRGRQSTEAFF. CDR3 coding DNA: TGTGCCAGCAGTCCACGGGGACGTCAGAGCACTGAAGCTTTCTTT.

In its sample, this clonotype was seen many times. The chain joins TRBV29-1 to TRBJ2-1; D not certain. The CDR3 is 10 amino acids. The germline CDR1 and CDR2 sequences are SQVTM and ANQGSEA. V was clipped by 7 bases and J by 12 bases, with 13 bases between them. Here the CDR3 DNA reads TGCAGCGCTGCCGATTATTGGCAGTTCTTC. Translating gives CSAADYWQFF.

The CDR3 loop is CASSTRDRTNIQYF. In nucleotides, the CDR3 is TGTGCCAGCAGCACCCGGGACCGTACAAACATTCAGTACTTC. The chain uses TRBV7-2 and TRBJ2-4; D tentatively reads TRBD1 or TRBD2 (5 bases each). The length of the CDR3 is 14 residues. The V and J ends lost 5 bases and 6 bases respectively, with 14 bases between them. Germline V gene sequence: CDR1 SGHTA, CDR2 FQGNSA.

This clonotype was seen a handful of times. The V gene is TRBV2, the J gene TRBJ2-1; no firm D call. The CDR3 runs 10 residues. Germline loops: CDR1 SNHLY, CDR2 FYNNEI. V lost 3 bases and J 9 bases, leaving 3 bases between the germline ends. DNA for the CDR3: TGTGCCAGCAGTGACGGTGAGCAGTTCTTC. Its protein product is CASSDGEQFF.

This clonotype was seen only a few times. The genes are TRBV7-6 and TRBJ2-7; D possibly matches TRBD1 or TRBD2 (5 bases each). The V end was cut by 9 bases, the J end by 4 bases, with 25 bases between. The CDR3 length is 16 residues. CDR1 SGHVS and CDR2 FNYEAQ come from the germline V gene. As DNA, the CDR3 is TGTGCCAGGAGCGAAGGGACGGGAATTATCGGATACGAGCAGTACTTC. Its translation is CARSEGTGIIGYEQYF.

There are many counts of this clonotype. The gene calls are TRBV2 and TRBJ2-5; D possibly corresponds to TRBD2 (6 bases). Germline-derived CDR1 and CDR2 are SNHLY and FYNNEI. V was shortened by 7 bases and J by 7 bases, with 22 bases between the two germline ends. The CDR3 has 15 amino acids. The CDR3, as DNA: TGTGCCAGCAATGCGGGACCAGGGTCTTCAGGGACCCAGTACTTC. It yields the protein CASNAGPGSSGTQYF.